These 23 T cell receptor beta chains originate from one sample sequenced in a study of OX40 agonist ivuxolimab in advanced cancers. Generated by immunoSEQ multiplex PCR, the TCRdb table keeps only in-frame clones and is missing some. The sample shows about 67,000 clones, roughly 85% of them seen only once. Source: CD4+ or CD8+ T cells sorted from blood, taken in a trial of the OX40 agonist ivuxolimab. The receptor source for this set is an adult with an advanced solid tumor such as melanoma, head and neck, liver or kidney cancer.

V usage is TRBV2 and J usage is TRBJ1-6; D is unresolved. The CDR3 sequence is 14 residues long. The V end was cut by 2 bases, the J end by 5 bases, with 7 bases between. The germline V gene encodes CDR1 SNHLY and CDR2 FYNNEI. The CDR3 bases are TGTGCCAGCAGTGAACTACGGAATAATTCACCCCTCCACTTT. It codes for CASSELRNNSPLHF.

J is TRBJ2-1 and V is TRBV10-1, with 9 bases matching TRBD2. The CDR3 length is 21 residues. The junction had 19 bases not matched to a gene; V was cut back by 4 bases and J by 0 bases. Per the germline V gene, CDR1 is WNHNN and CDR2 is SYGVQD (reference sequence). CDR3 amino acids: CASSGGVEQANSGSSYNEQFF. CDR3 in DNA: TGCGCCAGCAGTGGAGGGGTCGAACAGGCGAATAGCGGGAGCTCCTACAATGAGCAGTTCTTC.

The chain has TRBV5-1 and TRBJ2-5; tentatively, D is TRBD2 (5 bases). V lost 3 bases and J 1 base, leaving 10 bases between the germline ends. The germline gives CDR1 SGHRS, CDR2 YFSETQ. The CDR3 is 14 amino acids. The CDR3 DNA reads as TGCGCCAGCAGCTCCGAGCGGATCCAAGAGACCCAGTACTTC. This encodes CASSSERIQETQYF. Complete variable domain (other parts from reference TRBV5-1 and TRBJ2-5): KAGVTQTPRYLIKTRGQQVTLSCSPISGHRSVSWYQQTPGQGLQFLFEYFSETQRNKGNFPGRFSGRQFSNSRSEMNVSTLELGDSALYLCASSSERIQETQYFGPGTRLLVL.

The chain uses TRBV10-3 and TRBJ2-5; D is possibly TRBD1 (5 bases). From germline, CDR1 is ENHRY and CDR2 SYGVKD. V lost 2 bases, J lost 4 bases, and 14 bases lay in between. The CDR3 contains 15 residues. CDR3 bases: TGTGCCATCAGTGAGGCGACAGTTAACCCAGAGACCCAGTACTTC. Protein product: CAISEATVNPETQYF.

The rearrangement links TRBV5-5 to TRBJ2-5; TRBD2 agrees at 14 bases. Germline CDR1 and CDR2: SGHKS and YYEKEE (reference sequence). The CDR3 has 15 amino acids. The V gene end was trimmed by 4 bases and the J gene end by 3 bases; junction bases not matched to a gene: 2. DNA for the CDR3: TGTGCCAGCAGCCCGGGACTAGCGGGAGAAGAGACCCAGTACTTC. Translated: CASSPGLAGEETQYF. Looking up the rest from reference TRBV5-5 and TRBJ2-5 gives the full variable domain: DAGVTQSPTHLIKTRGQQVTLRCSPISGHKSVSWYQQVLGQGPQFIFQYYEKEERGRGNFPDRFSARQFPNYSSELNVNALLLGDSALYLCASSPGLAGEETQYFGPGTRLLVL.

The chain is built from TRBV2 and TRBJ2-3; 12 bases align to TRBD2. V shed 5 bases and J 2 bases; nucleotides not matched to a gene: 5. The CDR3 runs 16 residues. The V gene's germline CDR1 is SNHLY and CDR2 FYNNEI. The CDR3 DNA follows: TGTGCCAGCAGTTTCGGACTAGCGGGGACCACAGATACGCAGTATTTT. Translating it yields CASSFGLAGTTDTQYF.

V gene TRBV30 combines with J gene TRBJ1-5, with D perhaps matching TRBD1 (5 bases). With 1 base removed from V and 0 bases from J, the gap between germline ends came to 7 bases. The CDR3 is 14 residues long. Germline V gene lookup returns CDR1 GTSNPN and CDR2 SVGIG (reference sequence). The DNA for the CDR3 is TGTGCCTGGAGTGAACAGGTTAGCAATCAGCCCCAGCATTTT. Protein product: CAWSEQVSNQPQHF.

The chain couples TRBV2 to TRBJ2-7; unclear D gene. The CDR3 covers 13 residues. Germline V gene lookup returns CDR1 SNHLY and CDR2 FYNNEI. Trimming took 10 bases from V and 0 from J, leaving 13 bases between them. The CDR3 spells CATGNRLSYEQYF. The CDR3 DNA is TGTGCCACCGGAAACAGACTCTCCTACGAGCAGTACTTC.

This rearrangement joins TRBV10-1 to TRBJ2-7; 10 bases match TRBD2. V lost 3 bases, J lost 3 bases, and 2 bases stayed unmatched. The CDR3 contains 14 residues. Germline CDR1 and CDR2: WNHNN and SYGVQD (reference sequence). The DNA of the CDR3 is TGCGCCAGCAGTGAACTAGCGGGACGCTACGAGCAGTACTTC. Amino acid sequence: CASSELAGRYEQYF.

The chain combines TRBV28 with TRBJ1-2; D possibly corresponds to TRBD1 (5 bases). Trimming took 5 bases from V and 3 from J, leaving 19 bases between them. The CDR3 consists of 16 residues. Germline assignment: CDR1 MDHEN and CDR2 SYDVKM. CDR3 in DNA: TGTGCCAGCAGTCCCTCGATCGGAGGGGACCACTATGGCTACACCTTC. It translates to CASSPSIGGDHYGYTF.

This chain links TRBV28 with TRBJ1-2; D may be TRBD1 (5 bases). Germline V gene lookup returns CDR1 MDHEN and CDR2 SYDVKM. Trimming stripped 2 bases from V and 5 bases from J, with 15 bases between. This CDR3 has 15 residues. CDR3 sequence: CASSLRPAGVYGYTF. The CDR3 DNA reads TGTGCCAGCAGTTTACGCCCGGCGGGGGTATATGGCTACACCTTC.

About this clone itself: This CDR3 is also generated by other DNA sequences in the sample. For the CDR3, the DNA is TGTGCCAGCAGCTTGCCCGGGGACTTAGCCAAAAACATTCAGTACTTC. Its protein product is CASSLPGDLAKNIQYF. V gene TRBV5-4 combines with J gene TRBJ2-4; the D gene is possibly TRBD2 (6 bases). The V gene lost 1 base and the J gene lost 0 bases, with 11 bases spanning the gap. The CDR3 covers 16 residues. In germline, CDR1 is SGHNT, CDR2 YYREEE (reference sequence).

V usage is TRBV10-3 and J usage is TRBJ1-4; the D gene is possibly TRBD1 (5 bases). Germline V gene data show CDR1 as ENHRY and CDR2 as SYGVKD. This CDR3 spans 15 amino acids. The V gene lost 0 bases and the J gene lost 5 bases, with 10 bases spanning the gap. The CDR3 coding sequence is TGTGCCATCAGTGAGTCGGACAAGGGGAATGAAAAACTGTTTTTT. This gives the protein CAISESDKGNEKLFF.

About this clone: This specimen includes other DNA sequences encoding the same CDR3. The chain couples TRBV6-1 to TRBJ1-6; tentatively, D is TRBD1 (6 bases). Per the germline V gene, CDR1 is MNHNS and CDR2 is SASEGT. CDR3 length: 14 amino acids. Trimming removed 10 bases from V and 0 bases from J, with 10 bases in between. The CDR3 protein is CAIRRGSYNSPLHF. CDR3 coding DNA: TGTGCCATCCGCAGGGGCTCCTATAATTCACCCCTCCACTTT.

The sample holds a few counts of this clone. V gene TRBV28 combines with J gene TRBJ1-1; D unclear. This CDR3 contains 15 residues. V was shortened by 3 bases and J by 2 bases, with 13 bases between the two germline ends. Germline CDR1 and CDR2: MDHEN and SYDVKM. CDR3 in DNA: TGTGCCAGCAGTTTGTTGTCTAGTTACAACACTGAAGCTTTCTTT. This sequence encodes CASSLLSSYNTEAFF.

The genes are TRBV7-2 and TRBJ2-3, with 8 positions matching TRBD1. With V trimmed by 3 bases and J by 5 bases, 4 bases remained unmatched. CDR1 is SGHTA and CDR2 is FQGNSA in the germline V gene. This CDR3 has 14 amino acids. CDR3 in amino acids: CASSFGQGLDTQYF. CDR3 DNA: TGTGCCAGCAGCTTTGGACAGGGTTTAGATACGCAGTATTTT. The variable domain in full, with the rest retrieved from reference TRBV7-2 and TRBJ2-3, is GAGVSQSPSNKVTEKGKDVELRCDPISGHTALYWYRQSLGQGLEFLIYFQGNSAPDKSGLPSDRFSAERTGGSVSTLTIQRTQQEDSAVYLCASSFGQGLDTQYFGPGTRLTVL.

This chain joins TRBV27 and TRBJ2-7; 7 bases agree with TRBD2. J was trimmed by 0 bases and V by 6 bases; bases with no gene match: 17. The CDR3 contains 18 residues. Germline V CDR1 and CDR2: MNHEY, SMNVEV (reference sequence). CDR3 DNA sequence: TGTGCCAGCAGCGGGGCTAGCGGCAACCCCAGGAGCTCCTACGAGCAGTACTTC. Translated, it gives CASSGASGNPRSSYEQYF.

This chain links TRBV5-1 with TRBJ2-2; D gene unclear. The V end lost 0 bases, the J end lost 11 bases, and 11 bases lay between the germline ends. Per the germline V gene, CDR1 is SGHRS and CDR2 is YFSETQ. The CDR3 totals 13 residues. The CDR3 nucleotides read TGCGCCAGCAGCTTGGCCAACAATCTCGAGCTGTTTTTT. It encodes CASSLANNLELFF. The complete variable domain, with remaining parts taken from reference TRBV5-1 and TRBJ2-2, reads KAGVTQTPRYLIKTRGQQVTLSCSPISGHRSVSWYQQTPGQGLQFLFEYFSETQRNKGNFPGRFSGRQFSNSRSEMNVSTLELGDSALYLCASSLANNLELFFGEGSRLTVL.

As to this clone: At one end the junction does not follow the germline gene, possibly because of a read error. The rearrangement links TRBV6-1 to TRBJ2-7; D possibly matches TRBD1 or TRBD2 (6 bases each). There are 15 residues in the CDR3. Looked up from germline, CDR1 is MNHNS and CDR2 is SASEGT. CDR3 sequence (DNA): TGTGCCAGCAGGGAAGGGGGAGGATTCTCCTACGAGCAGTACTTC. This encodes CASREGGGFSYEQYF.

The CDR3 here is CASSLTTGGNIQYF. The CDR3 DNA reads as TGTGCCAGCAGCTTAACTACAGGAGGGAACATTCAGTACTTC. This rearrangement joins TRBV7-3 to TRBJ2-4; TRBD2 might be the D (6 bases). Trimming pared 0 bases from V and 7 bases from J, leaving 10 bases between. CDR1 is SGHTA and CDR2 is FQGTGA in the germline V gene. CDR3 length: 14 residues.

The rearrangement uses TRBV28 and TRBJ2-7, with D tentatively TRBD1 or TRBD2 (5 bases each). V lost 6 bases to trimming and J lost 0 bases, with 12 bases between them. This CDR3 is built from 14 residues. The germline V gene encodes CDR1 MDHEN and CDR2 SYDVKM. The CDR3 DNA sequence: TGTGCCAGCAGAACCCTAGGGACCTCCTACGAGCAGTACTTC. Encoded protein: CASRTLGTSYEQYF. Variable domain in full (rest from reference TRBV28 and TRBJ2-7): DVKVTQSSRYLVKRTGEKVFLECVQDMDHENMFWYRQDPGLGLRLIYFSYDVKMKEKGDIPEGYSVSREKKERFSLILESASTNQTSMYLCASRTLGTSYEQYFGPGTRLTVT.

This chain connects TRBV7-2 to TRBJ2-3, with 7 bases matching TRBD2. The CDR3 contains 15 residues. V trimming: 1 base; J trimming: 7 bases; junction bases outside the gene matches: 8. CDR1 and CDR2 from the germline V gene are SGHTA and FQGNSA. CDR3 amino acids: CASSLGGGRSHTQYF. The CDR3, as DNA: TGTGCCAGCAGCTTAGGCGGGGGTCGCTCTCATACGCAGTATTTT.

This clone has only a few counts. This chain's CDR3 is CASSLGQGWAETQYF. The CDR3 DNA reads TGCGCCAGCAGCTTGGGACAGGGTTGGGCAGAGACCCAGTACTTC. The chain carries TRBV5-1 and TRBJ2-5, with 7 bases matching TRBD1. J gave up 4 bases and V 0 bases, and 6 bases lay outside the gene matches. The CDR3 totals 15 residues. Germline V CDR1 and CDR2: SGHRS, YFSETQ.